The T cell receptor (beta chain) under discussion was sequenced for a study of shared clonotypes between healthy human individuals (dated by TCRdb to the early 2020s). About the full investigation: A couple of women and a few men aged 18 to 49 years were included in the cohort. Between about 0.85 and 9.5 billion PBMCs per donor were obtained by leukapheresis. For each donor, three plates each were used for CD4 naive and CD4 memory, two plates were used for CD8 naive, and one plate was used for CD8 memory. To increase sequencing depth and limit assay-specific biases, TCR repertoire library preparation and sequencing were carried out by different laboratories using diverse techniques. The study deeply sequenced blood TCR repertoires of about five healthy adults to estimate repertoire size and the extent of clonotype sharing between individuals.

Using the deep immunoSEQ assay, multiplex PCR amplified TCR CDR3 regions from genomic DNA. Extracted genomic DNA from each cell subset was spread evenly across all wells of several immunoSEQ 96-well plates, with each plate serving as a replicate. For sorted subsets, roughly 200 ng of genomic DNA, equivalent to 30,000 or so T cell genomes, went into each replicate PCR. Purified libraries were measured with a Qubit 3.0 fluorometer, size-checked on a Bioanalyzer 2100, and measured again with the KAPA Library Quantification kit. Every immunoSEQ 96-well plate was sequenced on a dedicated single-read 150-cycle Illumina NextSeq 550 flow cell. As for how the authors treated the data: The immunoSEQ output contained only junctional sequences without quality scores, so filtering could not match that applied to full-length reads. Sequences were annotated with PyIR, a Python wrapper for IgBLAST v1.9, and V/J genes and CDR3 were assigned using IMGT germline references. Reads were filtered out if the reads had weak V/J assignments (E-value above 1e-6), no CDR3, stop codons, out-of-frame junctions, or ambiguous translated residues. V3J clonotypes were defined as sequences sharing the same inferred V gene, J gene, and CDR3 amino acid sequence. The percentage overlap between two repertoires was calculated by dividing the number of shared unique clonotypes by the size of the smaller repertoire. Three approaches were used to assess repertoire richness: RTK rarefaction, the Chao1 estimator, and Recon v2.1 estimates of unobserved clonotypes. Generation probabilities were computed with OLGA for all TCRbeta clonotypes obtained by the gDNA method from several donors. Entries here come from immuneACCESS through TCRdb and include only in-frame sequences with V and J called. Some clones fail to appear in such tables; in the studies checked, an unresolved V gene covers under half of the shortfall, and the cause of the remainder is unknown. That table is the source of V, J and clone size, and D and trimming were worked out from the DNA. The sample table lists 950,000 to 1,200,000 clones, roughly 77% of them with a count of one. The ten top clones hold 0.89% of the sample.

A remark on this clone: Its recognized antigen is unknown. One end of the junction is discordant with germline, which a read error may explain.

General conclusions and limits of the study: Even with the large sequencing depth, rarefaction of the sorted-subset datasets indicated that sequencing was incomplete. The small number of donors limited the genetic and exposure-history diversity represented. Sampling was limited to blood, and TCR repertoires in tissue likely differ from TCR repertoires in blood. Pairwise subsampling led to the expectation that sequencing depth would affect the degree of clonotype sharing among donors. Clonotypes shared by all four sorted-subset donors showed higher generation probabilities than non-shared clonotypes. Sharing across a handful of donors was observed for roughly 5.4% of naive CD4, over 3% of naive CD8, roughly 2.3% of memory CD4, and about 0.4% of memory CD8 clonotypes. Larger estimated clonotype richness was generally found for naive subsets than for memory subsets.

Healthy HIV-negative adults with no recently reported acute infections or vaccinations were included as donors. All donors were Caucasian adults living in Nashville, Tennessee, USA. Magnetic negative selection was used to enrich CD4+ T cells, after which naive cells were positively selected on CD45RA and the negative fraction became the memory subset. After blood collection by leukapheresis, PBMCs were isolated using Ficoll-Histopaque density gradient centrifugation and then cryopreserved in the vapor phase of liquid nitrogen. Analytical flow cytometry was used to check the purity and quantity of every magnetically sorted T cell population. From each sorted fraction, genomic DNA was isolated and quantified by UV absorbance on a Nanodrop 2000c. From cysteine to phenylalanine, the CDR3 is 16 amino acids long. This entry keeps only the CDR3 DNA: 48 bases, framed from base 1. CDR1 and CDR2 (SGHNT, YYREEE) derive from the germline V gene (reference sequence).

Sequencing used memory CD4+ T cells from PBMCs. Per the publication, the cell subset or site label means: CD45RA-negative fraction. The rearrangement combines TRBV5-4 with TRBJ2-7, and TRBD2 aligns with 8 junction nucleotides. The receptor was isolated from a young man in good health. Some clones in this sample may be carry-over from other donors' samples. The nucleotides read TGTGCCAGCAGCTCCCTATCGGGAGGGCTGCCCTACGGGCAGTACTTC. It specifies CASSSLSGGLPYGQYF.